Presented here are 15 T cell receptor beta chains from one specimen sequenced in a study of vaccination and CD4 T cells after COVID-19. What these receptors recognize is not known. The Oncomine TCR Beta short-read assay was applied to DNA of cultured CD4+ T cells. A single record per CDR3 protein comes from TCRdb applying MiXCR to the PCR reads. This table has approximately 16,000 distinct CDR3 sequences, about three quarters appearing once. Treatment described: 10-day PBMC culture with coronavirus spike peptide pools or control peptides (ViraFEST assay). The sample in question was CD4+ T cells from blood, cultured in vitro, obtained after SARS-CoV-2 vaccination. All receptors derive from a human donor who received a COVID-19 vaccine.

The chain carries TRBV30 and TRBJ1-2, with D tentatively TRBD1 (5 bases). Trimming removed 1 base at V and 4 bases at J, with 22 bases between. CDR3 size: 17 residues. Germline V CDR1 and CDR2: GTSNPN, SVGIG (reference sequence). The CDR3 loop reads CAWSAGDGRSLAYGYTF. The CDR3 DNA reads TGTGCCTGGAGTGCGGGGGACGGGAGATCCCTGGCCTATGGCTACACCTTC.

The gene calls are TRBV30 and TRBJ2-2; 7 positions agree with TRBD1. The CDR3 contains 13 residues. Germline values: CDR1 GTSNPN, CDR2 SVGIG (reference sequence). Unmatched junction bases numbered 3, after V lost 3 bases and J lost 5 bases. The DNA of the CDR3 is TGTGCCTGGAGCGGGACAGCTACCGGGGAGCTGTTTTTT. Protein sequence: CAWSGTATGELFF.

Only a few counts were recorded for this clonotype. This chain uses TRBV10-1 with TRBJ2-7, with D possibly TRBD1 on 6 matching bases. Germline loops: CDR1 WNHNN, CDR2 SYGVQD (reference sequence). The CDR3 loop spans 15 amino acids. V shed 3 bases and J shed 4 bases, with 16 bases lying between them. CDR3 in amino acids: CASSDRTEEKYEQYF. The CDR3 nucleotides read TGCGCCAGCAGTGATCGGACAGAAGAGAAATACGAGCAGTACTTC.

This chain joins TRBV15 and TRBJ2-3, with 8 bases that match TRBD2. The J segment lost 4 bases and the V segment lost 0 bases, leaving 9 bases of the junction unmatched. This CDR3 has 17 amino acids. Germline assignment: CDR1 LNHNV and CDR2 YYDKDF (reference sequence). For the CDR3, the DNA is TGTGCCACCAGCAGAGAGGATCCGGGGGGGTTTGCAGATACGCAGTATTTT. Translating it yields CATSREDPGGFADTQYF.

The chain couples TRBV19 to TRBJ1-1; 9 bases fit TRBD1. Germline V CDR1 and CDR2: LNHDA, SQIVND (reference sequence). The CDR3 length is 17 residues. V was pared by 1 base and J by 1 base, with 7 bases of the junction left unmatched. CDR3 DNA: TGTGCCAGTAGTATAGCCCCAGGGACAGGGCGGAACACTGAAGCTTTCTTT. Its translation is CASSIAPGTGRNTEAFF.

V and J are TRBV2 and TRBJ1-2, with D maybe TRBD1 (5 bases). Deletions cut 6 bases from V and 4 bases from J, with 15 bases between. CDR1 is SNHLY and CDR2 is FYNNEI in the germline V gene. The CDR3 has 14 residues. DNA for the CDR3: TGTGCCAGCAGGATGCTCCGGGACGGCTATGGCTACACCTTC. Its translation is CASRMLRDGYGYTF.

The CDR3 spells CASSPNSAETQYF. In nucleotides, the CDR3 is TGTGCCAGCAGCCCAAACAGCGCGGAGACCCAGTACTTC. The chain links TRBV6-1 to TRBJ2-5; D remains ambiguous. This CDR3 spans 13 amino acids. Germline CDR1 is MNHNS and CDR2 is SASEGT. The V gene lost 6 bases and the J gene lost 5 bases, with 13 bases spanning the gap.

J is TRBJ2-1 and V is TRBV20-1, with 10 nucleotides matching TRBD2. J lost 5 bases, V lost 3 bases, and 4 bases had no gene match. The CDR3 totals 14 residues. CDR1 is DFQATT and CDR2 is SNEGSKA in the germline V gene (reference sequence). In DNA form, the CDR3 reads TGCAGTGCTAGTCCTAGCGGGGGTAACAATGAGCAGTTCTTC. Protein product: CSASPSGGNNEQFF.

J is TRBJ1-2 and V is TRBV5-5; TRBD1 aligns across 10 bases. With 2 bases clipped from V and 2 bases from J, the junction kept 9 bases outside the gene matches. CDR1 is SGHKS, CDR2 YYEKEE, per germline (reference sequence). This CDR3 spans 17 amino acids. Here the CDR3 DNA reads TGTGCCAGCAGCTTACGACAGGGGGCTGTATCAAACTATGGCTACACCTTC. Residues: CASSLRQGAVSNYGYTF.

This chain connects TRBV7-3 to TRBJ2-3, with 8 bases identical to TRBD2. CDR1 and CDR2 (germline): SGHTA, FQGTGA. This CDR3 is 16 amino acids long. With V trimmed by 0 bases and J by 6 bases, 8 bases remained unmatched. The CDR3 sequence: CASSLTSGGRVDTQYF. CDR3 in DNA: TGTGCCAGCAGCTTAACGTCGGGGGGGCGAGTCGATACGCAGTATTTT. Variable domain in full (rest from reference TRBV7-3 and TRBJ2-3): GAGVSQTPSNKVTEKGKYVELRCDPISGHTALYWYRQSLGQGPEFLIYFQGTGAADDSGLPNDRFFAVRPEGSVSTLKIQRTERGDSAVYLCASSLTSGGRVDTQYFGPGTRLTVL.

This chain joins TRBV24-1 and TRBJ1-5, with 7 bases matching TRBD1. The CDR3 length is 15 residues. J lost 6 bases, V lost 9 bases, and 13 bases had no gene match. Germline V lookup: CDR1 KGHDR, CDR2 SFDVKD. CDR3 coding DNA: TGTGCCACCCCGCCCCGAGACAGGGTGAGTCAGCCCCAGCATTTT. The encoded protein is CATPPRDRVSQPQHF.

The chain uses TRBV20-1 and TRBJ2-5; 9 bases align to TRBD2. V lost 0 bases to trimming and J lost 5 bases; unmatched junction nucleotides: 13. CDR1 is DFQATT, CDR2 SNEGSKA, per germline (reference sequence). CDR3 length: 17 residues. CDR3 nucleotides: TGCAGTGCTAGAGATCTGCGGGGGGGCAGGTTGAGCGAGACCCAGTACTTC. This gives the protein CSARDLRGGRLSETQYF.

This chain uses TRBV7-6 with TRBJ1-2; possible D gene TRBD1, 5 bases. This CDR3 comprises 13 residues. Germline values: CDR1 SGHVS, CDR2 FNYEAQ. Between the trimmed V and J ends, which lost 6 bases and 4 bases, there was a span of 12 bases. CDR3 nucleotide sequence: TGTGCCAGCAGTACGCGGGGGGGCTATGGCTACACCTTC. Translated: CASSTRGGYGYTF. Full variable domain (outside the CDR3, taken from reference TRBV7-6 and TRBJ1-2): GAGVSQSPRYKVTKRGQDVALRCDPISGHVSLYWYRQALGQGPEFLTYFNYEAQQDKSGLPNDRFSAERPEGSISTLTIQRTEQRDSAMYRCASSTRGGYGYTFGSGTRLTVV.

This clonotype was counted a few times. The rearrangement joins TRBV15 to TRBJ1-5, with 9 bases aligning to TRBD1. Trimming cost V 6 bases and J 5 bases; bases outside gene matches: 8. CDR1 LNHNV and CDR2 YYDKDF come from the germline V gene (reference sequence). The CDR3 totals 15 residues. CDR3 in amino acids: CATRWDRVGDQPQHF. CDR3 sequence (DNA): TGTGCCACCAGATGGGACAGGGTGGGGGATCAGCCCCAGCATTTT.

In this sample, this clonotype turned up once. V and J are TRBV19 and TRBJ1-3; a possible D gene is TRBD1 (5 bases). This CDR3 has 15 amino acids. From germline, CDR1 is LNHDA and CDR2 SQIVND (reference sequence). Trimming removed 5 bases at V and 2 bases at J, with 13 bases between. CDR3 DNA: TGTGCCAGTAGTGCAGGGCCCCGCGCTGGAAACACCATATATTTT. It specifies CASSAGPRAGNTIYF.